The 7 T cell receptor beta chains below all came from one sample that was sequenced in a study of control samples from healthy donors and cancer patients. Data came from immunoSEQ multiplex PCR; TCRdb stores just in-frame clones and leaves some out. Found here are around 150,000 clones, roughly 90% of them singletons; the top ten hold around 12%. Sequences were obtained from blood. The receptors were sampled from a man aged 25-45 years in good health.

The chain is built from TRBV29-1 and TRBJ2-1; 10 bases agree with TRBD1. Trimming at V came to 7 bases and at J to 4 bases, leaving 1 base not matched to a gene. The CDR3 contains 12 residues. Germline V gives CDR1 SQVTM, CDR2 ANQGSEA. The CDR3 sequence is CSADRGYNEQFF. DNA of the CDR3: TGCAGCGCGGACAGGGGGTACAATGAGCAGTTCTTC.

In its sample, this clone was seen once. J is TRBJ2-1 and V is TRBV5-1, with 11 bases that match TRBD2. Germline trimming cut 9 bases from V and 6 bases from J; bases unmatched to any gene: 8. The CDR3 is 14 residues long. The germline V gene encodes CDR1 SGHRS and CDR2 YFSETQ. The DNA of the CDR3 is TGCGCCACCGGACGGACTAGCGGGTCCAATGAGCAGTTCTTC. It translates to CATGRTSGSNEQFF.

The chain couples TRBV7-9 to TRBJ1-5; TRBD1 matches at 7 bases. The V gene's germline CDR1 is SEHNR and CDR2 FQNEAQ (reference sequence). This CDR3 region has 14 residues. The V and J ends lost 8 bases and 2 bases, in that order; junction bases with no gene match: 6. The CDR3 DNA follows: TGTGCCAGCGGGAGGGGGCTCGGCAATCAGCCCCAGCATTTT. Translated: CASGRGLGNQPQHF.

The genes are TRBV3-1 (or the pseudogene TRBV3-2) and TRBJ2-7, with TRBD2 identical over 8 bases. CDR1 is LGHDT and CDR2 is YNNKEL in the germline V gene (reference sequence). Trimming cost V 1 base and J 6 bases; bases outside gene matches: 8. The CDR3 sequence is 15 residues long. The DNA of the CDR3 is TGTGCCAGCAGCCAAGTCGGGGGGGGGATCCCCGAGCAGTACTTC. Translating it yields CASSQVGGGIPEQYF.

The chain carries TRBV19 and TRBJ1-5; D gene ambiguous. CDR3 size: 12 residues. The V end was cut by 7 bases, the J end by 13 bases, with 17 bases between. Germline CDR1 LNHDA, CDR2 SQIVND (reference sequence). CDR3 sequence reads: CASNPAGGSQHF. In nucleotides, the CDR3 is TGTGCCAGTAATCCTGCGGGCGGATCTCAGCATTTT.

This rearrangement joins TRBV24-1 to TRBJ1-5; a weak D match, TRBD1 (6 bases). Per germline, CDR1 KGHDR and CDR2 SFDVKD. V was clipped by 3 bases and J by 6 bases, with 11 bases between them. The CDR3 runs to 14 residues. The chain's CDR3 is CATSDAQGLQPQHF. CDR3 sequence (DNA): TGTGCCACCAGTGATGCACAGGGTCTTCAGCCCCAGCATTTT.

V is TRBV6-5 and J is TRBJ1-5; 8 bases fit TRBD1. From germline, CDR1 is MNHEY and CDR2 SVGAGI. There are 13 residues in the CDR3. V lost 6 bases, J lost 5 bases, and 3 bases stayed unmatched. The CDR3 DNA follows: TGTGCCAGCAGCGGGACAGGCTATCAGCCCCAGCATTTT. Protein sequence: CASSGTGYQPQHF.